The 11 T cell receptor beta chains given below trace back to one sample, sequenced in a study of shared clonotypes between healthy human individuals. The repertoire was sequenced with immunoSEQ multiplex PCR; TCRdb's copy has only in-frame clones and lacks some. The repertoire includes fewer than 3 million clones, 80% to 95% of them detected once, and 0.37% sits in the top ten. Input material: naive CD4+ T cells from PBMCs. Subset here: CD45RA+ positively selected. These receptors originate from a man in his late teens or twenties in good health. Some clones in this sample may be carry-over from other donors' samples.

J is TRBJ1-5 and V is TRBV5-1, with D possibly being TRBD1 (6 bases). The V gene lost 1 base and the J gene lost 8 bases, with 10 bases spanning the gap. Germline CDR1 and CDR2: SGHRS and YFSETQ. The CDR3 is 13 amino acids. In DNA, the CDR3 is TGCGCCAGCAGCTTGAAGGGGGATGAGCCCCAGCATTTT. This encodes CASSLKGDEPQHF.

V and J are TRBV5-1 and TRBJ2-2, with D hard to call. V dropped 2 bases and J dropped 4 bases, with 6 bases sitting between them. Germline-derived CDR1 and CDR2 are SGHRS and YFSETQ. This CDR3 comprises 13 residues. For the CDR3, the DNA is TGCGCCAGCAGCTTAGATATCACCGGGGAGCTGTTTTTT. Its protein product is CASSLDITGELFF.

This chain joins TRBV4-3 and TRBJ2-3, with 11 bases matching TRBD2. V lost 0 bases and J lost 4; bases outside the gene matches: 6. The CDR3 spans 17 residues. The germline CDR1 and CDR2 sequences are LGHNA and YSLEER. The CDR3 region is CASSQDQTSGTPDTQYF. The CDR3 nucleotides are TGCGCCAGCAGCCAAGATCAGACTAGCGGGACCCCAGATACGCAGTATTTT.

This chain connects TRBV5-1 to TRBJ2-5, with a possible D match to TRBD2 (5 bases). V was cut by 4 bases and J by 5 bases, with 12 bases left in between. The CDR3 covers 13 residues. Germline CDR1 reads SGHRS; CDR2 reads YFSETQ. The CDR3 loop is CASSMDPGETQYF. The CDR3 DNA reads TGCGCCAGCAGCATGGACCCGGGGGAGACCCAGTACTTC.

The chain uses TRBV10-3 and TRBJ1-1; TRBD1 aligns across 8 bases. The CDR3 consists of 15 residues. From germline, CDR1 is ENHRY and CDR2 SYGVKD. The ends lost 2 bases at V and 7 bases at J; junction bases unmatched: 9. In DNA form, the CDR3 reads TGTGCCATCAGTGAGACAGACAGGGGTTCGGGTGAAGCTTTCTTT. Its translation is CAISETDRGSGEAFF.

The V call is TRBV7-2, the J call TRBJ2-3, with a weak D call TRBD2 (6 bases). Deletions cut 5 bases from V and 1 base from J, with 13 bases between. The CDR3 sequence is 15 residues long. The germline CDR1 and CDR2 sequences are SGHTA and FQGNSA. The chain's CDR3 is CASSAPQRGTDTQYF. The CDR3 bases are TGTGCCAGCAGCGCACCTCAGCGGGGCACAGATACGCAGTATTTT.

The chain employs TRBV6-5 and TRBJ2-2, with 9 bases fitting TRBD2. Looked up from germline, CDR1 is MNHEY and CDR2 is SVGAGI. Trimming took 6 bases from V and 2 from J; bases not matched to a gene: 4. This CDR3 spans 15 amino acids. The CDR3 DNA follows: TGTGCCAGCAGGACTAGCGGACGAAACACCGGGGAGCTGTTTTTT. Translated, it gives CASRTSGRNTGELFF.

Concerning this clone itself: This sample includes further DNA sequences coding for the same CDR3. V gene TRBV7-3 combines with J gene TRBJ2-1, with a possible D match to TRBD1 (5 bases). The CDR3 is 14 residues long. V shed 0 bases and J shed 6 bases, with 9 bases lying between them. Germline assignment: CDR1 SGHTA and CDR2 FQGTGA. In nucleotides, the CDR3 is TGTGCCAGCAGCTTAACGGGTCAGGGCAATGAGCAGTTCTTC. Protein product: CASSLTGQGNEQFF. Together with reference TRBV7-3 and TRBJ2-1, the CDR3 gives the full variable domain: GAGVSQTPSNKVTEKGKYVELRCDPISGHTALYWYRQSLGQGPEFLIYFQGTGAADDSGLPNDRFFAVRPEGSVSTLKIQRTERGDSAVYLCASSLTGQGNEQFFGPGTRLTVL.

The chain is built from TRBV28 and TRBJ2-7, with 9 nucleotides matching TRBD2. Germline trimming cut 6 bases from V and 5 bases from J; bases unmatched to any gene: 14. The CDR3 is 16 amino acids. CDR1 MDHEN and CDR2 SYDVKM come from the germline V gene. CDR3 sequence: CASRKGVAGVSNEQYF. CDR3 DNA: TGTGCCAGCAGAAAGGGGGTAGCGGGAGTCTCAAACGAGCAGTACTTC.

The chain uses TRBV14 and TRBJ1-4; D is perhaps TRBD1 (5 bases). The CDR3 extends over 15 amino acids. Germline V gene data show CDR1 as SGHDN and CDR2 as FVKESK. Trimming left V 3 bases short and J 8 bases short, with 16 bases between. In DNA, the CDR3 is TGTGCCAGCAGCCATGGGGCCCGGGTGAGAGAAAAACTGTTTTTT. It is translated as CASSHGARVREKLFF.

The genes are TRBV6-6 and TRBJ1-2; a possible D gene is TRBD1 (6 bases). V was clipped by 5 bases and J by 7 bases, with 11 bases between them. This CDR3 has 12 residues. Germline CDR1 is MNHNY and CDR2 is SVGAGI (reference sequence). The CDR3 DNA sequence: TGTGCCAGCAGTCCTACAGGGACTGGCTACACCTTC. The encoded protein is CASSPTGTGYTF.